Listed below are T cell receptor beta chains from one sample, sequenced in a study of T cells expressing NK-cell markers. For each CDR3 protein, TCRdb gives one entry from its re-call of the 5' RACE reads, without DNA. This sample's table reports 150,000 to 200,000 distinct CDR3 sequences. Sequencing was performed on blood T cells: a sorted CD56 or NKG2C T cell subset, CD4+ or CD8+ T cells, or bulk PBMC T cells (not recorded which). All receptors derive from a woman aged 18 to 75 in good health. Both conserved end residues are part of each CDR3.

TRBV20-1	TRBJ1-5	14	CSASQLYSNQPQHF
TRBV20-1	TRBJ1-2	14	CSANSIQTNYGYTF
TRBV4-1	TRBJ2-4	17	CASSQDPRAEAKNIQYF
TRBV6-7	TRBJ1-1	15	CASSYSRWPVTEAFF
TRBV6-2/TRBV6-3	TRBJ2-1	13	CASSARTLNEQFF
TRBV7-2	TRBJ2-3	15	CASSSGVPSTDTQYF
TRBV12-3/TRBV12-4	TRBJ1-4	13	CASSFREEEKLFF
TRBV7-2	TRBJ1-6	13	CASSPGQGSPLHF
TRBV20-1	TRBJ2-3	18	CSARNSAGVHSSTDTQYF
TRBV27	TRBJ1-5	12	CASKLGNQPQHF
TRBV20-1	TRBJ2-1	17	CSAKGLAGDPYYNEQFF
TRBV24-1	TRBJ2-3	18	CATSDGGRSGMRTDTQYF
TRBV7-2	TRBJ1-2	15	CASSLDPTANYGYTF
TRBV18	TRBJ1-1	18	CASSPLTRGGLVGTEAFF
TRBV30	TRBJ2-1	14	CAWSVLATGNEQFF
TRBV12-5	TRBJ2-1	11	CASGLTGTQFF
TRBV7-4	TRBJ1-2	16	CASSLARVGANYGYTF
TRBV19	TRBJ2-1	15	CASSIAAGGSNEQFF
TRBV29-1	TRBJ2-4	15	CSAERGGAAKNIQYF
TRBV24-1	TRBJ2-3	18	CATSDSRRAGGFTDTQYF
TRBV5-1	TRBJ2-7	16	CASSHHSKPNAYEQYF
TRBV9	TRBJ1-2	17	CASSISGQGSFNYGYTF
TRBV9	TRBJ2-6	16	CASTVSGQTGANVLTF
TRBV12-3/TRBV12-4	TRBJ2-1	17	CASRRLGLAQNYNEQFF
TRBV7-6	TRBJ1-3	15	CASSLEEAKGNTIYF
TRBV20-1	TRBJ2-7	14	CSASEAGVKNEQYF
TRBV18	TRBJ1-5	13	CASSPGQNQPQHF
TRBV7-2	TRBJ2-7	13	CASSDGQGRVQYF
TRBV2	TRBJ2-7	11	CASTVLYEQYF
TRBV20-1	TRBJ2-1	15	CSARVGLTSYNEQFF